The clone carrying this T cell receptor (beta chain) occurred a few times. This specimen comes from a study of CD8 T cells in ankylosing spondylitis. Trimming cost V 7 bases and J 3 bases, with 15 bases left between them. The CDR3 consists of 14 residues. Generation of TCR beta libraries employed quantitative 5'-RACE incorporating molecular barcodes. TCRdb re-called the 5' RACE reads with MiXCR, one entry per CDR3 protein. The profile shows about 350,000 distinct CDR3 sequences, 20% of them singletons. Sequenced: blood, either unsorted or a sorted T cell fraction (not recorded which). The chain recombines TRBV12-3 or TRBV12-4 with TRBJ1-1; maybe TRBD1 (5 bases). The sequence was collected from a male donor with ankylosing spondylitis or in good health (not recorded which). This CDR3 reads CASTQGWGHTEAFF. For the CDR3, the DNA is TGTGCCAGCACCCAAGGTTGGGGCCACACTGAAGCTTTCTTT.